This T cell receptor beta chain is from a study of long-term antiretroviral therapy in people with HIV. The study's findings and limits: Dominance of pre-ART expanded clones persisted, fluctuating and often declining after ART. Among HIV repertoires, CDR3 length ranges were narrower than those of controls.

Sequencing used immunoSEQ v3.0 at survey level. Method: immunoSEQ multiplex PCR; TCRdb's copy keeps in-frame clones and lacks some. The data show 15,000 to 20,000 clones, with around 94% seen just once and roughly 4.5% held by the top ten. Regarding this clone: Its antigen remains unknown.

The V and J ends lost 4 bases and 7 bases respectively, with 18 bases between them. This CDR3 has 14 amino acids. Germline lookup yields CDR1 SQVTM and CDR2 ANQGSEA. Sequences were derived from unsorted PBMCs, sampled about 6 years after starting antiretroviral therapy. The chain employs TRBV29-1 and TRBJ2-3, with D possibly being TRBD1 (6 bases). The origin of this receptor is a woman aged 45-65 years with HIV. CDR3 DNA sequence: TGCAGCGTTGTCATGGGGGCGGAGTGGAATACGCAGTATTTT. This codes for CSVVMGAEWNTQYF.